The 20 T cell receptor beta chains listed next were all sequenced from one sample in a study of beta chain features in type 1 diabetes. These TCRs' antigens remain unknown. The entirety of the isolated RNA underwent reverse transcription, so expressed TCRB transcripts were sequenced. The method was immunoSEQ multiplex PCR; TCRdb's version includes in-frame clones alone and lacks a portion of them. The data contain roughly 230,000 clones, roughly a tenth of them seen just once; the ten biggest clones take up over 0.015%. The study, taken as a whole, reports: In every one of the four CD4+ subsets, TCRB CDR3s were moderately but significantly shorter in Type 1 diabetes patients.

Sample: naive CD4+ T cells from blood. All receptors come from a man younger than 40 with type 1 diabetes.

The rearrangement joins TRBV28 to TRBJ1-2, with a weak D call TRBD1 (5 bases). V gave up 9 bases and J gave up 2 bases, with 16 bases separating them. CDR3 length: 14 residues. Germline V CDR1 and CDR2: MDHEN, SYDVKM. The CDR3 here is CASGPQGLNYGYTF. In nucleotides, the CDR3 is TGTGCCAGTGGCCCTCAGGGCCTCAACTATGGCTACACCTTC.

In its sample, this clone was seen a few times. The chain combines TRBV28 with TRBJ2-1; possible D gene TRBD1, 6 bases. Trimming pared 6 bases from V and 16 bases from J, leaving 16 bases between. In germline, CDR1 is MDHEN, CDR2 SYDVKM. The CDR3 runs to 11 residues. The CDR3 loop reads CASSPQQGLFF. CDR3 nucleotides: TGTGCCAGCAGCCCCCAACAGGGCCTATTCTTC.

This clone came up a few times. The chain has TRBV20-1 and TRBJ1-1; the D is unclear. This CDR3 spans 11 amino acids. Trimming shortened V by 7 bases and J by 0 bases, and 6 bases separated the two germline ends. CDR1 and CDR2 from the germline V gene are DFQATT and SNEGSKA (reference sequence). Here the CDR3 reads CSGRMNTEAFF. In DNA, the CDR3 is TGCAGTGGGCGGATGAACACTGAAGCTTTCTTT.

This clone has just a few counts. This sequence joins TRBV6-1 and TRBJ1-1; unclear D gene. CDR3 length: 14 residues. V gave up 2 bases and J gave up 5 bases, with 12 bases separating them. Germline CDR1 and CDR2: MNHNS and SASEGT. The DNA for the CDR3 is TGTGCCAGCAGTGAACAGGCAGCGGGGACTGAAGCTTTCTTT. Translating gives CASSEQAAGTEAFF.

The rearrangement links TRBV13 to TRBJ2-3; the match to TRBD1 covers 10 bases. Germline lookup yields CDR1 PRHDT and CDR2 FYEKMQ (reference sequence). V shed 5 bases and J 8 bases; nucleotides not matched to a gene: 10. This CDR3 has 15 residues. The CDR3 protein is CASSTATGGGGTQYF. The CDR3 region has the DNA TGTGCCAGCAGCACGGCGACAGGGGGCGGGGGTACGCAGTATTTT.

There are a few counts of this clone. V gene TRBV19 combines with J gene TRBJ2-7; 10 bases are shared with TRBD1. The V segment lost 3 bases and the J segment 7 bases; nucleotides outside the gene matches: 9. The CDR3 is made up of 15 amino acids. Germline CDR1 and CDR2: LNHDA and SQIVND (reference sequence). Here the CDR3 reads CASSIPGQGLKEQYF. CDR3 nucleotides: TGTGCCAGTAGTATTCCGGGACAGGGGTTGAAGGAGCAGTACTTC.

The table lists this clone with a few counts. This chain joins TRBV11-2 and TRBJ2-7; D is perhaps TRBD2 (6 bases). The CDR3 spans 19 residues. Germline V gives CDR1 SGHAT, CDR2 FQNNGV. V dropped 2 bases and J dropped 2 bases, with 25 bases sitting between them. CDR3 amino acids: CASSLTSTYGGSLTYEQYF. CDR3 nucleotides: TGTGCCAGCAGCTTAACTTCCACCTATGGGGGGTCCTTGACCTACGAGCAGTACTTC.

The CDR3 loop reads CASSRTGNAPQHF. Here the CDR3 DNA reads TGTGCCAGCTCAAGGACAGGTAACGCGCCCCAGCATTTT. The chain has TRBV18 and TRBJ1-5; 7 bases align to TRBD1. This CDR3 spans 13 amino acids. Unmatched junction bases numbered 7, after V lost 5 bases and J lost 9 bases. Germline-derived CDR1 and CDR2 are KGHSH and LQKENI. The entire variable domain, with the rest obtained from reference TRBV18 and TRBJ1-5, is as follows: NAGVMQNPRHLVRRRGQEARLRCSPMKGHSHVYWYRQLPEEGLKFMVYLQKENIIDESGMPKERFSAEFPKEGPSILRIQQVVRGDSAAYFCASSRTGNAPQHFGDGTRLSIL.

J is TRBJ2-2 and V is TRBV19, with D possibly TRBD1 on 6 matching bases. This CDR3 has 15 amino acids. CDR1 LNHDA and CDR2 SQIVND come from the germline V gene (reference sequence). The V gene lost 4 bases and the J gene lost 4 bases, with 13 bases spanning the gap. The CDR3 DNA reads TGTGCCAGTAGTAAGGGACAAAGTCGCACCGGGGAGCTGTTTTTT. It is translated as CASSKGQSRTGELFF.

This clone was observed a handful of times. V and J are TRBV5-6 and TRBJ1-1; 8 nucleotides align to TRBD1. V lost 0 bases and J lost 7; bases outside the gene matches: 5. Germline V gene data show CDR1 as SGHDT and CDR2 as YYEEEE. CDR3 length: 14 amino acids. The CDR3 region is CASSLADREDEAFF. Written as DNA, the CDR3 is TGTGCCAGCAGCTTGGCGGACAGGGAAGATGAAGCTTTCTTT.

This clone was observed a handful of times. This rearrangement joins TRBV7-3 to TRBJ2-7; TRBD1 matches at 8 bases. Germline-derived CDR1 and CDR2 are SGHTA and FQGTGA. The CDR3 sequence is 12 residues long. J lost 4 bases, V lost 8 bases, and 4 bases had no gene match. The CDR3 bases are TGTGCCAGCGACAGGGGTGGTTACGAGCAGTACTTC. It specifies CASDRGGYEQYF.

V and J are TRBV20-1 and TRBJ1-2; D unresolved. From germline, CDR1 is DFQATT and CDR2 SNEGSKA (reference sequence). V was trimmed by 5 bases and J by 3 bases, leaving 7 bases between them. The CDR3 sequence is 11 residues long. CDR3 protein: CSAHYHYGYTF. Here the CDR3 DNA reads TGCAGTGCTCACTATCACTATGGCTACACCTTC.

The V and J genes are TRBV10-3 and TRBJ1-2, with D possibly TRBD1 on 6 matching bases. The CDR3 totals 18 residues. The germline V and J ends were trimmed by 0 bases and 4 bases, with 21 bases remaining between them. Looked up from germline, CDR1 is ENHRY and CDR2 is SYGVKD. CDR3 in DNA: TGTGCCATCAGTGAGTCGAGCAGGGGATCCTCAACTACCTATGGCTACACCTTC. Translation gives CAISESSRGSSTTYGYTF.

A word on this clone: At the DNA level, this CDR3 is encoded by other sequences in the same sample as well. The chain carries TRBV5-1 and TRBJ2-2, with D tentatively TRBD1 (6 bases). V was cut by 2 bases and J by 1 base, with 6 bases left in between. Germline assignment: CDR1 SGHRS and CDR2 YFSETQ. This CDR3 contains 14 residues. The DNA of the CDR3 is TGCGCCAGCAGCTTAGGGGGGAACACCGGGGAGCTGTTTTTT. Its protein is CASSLGGNTGELFF.

This clone has only a few counts. The chain has TRBV2 and TRBJ1-1; 7 bases match TRBD1. The CDR3 has 11 amino acids. V shed 11 bases and J 1 base; nucleotides not matched to a gene: 1. The germline V gene has CDR1 SNHLY and CDR2 FYNNEI. CDR3 bases: TGTGCCGGACAGGAGAACACTGAAGCTTTCTTT. This sequence encodes CAGQENTEAFF.

The chain links TRBV7-2 to TRBJ2-5, with D maybe TRBD1 (5 bases). Trimming removed 1 base from V and 5 bases from J, with 8 bases in between. Germline CDR1 reads SGHTA; CDR2 reads FQGNSA. There are 13 residues in the CDR3. The CDR3 spells CASSLGSGETQYF. In nucleotides, the CDR3 is TGTGCCAGCAGCTTAGGGTCAGGGGAGACCCAGTACTTC.

This clone has just a few counts. The chain employs TRBV7-2 and TRBJ2-7, with D tentatively TRBD2 (5 bases). In germline, CDR1 is SGHTA, CDR2 FQGNSA. Deletions cut 9 bases from V and 1 base from J, with 16 bases between. CDR3 length: 14 amino acids. The CDR3 spells CASQERTASYEQYF. CDR3 in DNA: TGTGCCAGTCAGGAGCGGACCGCTTCCTACGAGCAGTACTTC.

V gene TRBV19 combines with J gene TRBJ2-1, with 10 bases fitting TRBD2. There are 15 residues in the CDR3. V shed 3 bases and J 8 bases; nucleotides not matched to a gene: 7. Germline V CDR1 and CDR2: LNHDA, SQIVND (reference sequence). CDR3 protein: CASSIAGLAIYEQFF. DNA for the CDR3: TGTGCCAGTAGTATTGCGGGACTAGCGATCTATGAGCAGTTCTTC.

This clone was seen only a few times. The chain links TRBV19 to TRBJ1-1; unclear D gene. V was clipped by 7 bases and J by 0 bases, with 6 bases between them. In germline, CDR1 is LNHDA, CDR2 SQIVND (reference sequence). The CDR3 totals 12 residues. The CDR3 nucleotides read TGTGCCAGTACCTACCTGAACACTGAAGCTTTCTTT. Protein: CASTYLNTEAFF.

This clone was observed a handful of times. The chain uses TRBV11-2 and TRBJ2-7, with TRBD2 as a possible D gene (6 bases). CDR1 and CDR2 from the germline V gene are SGHAT and FQNNGV. V lost 5 bases and J 1 base, leaving 18 bases between the germline ends. The CDR3 totals 16 residues. This chain's CDR3 is CASSLRGTVDSYEQYF. CDR3 sequence (DNA): TGTGCCAGCAGCCTTAGAGGGACTGTAGATTCCTACGAGCAGTACTTC. Variable domain in full (rest from reference TRBV11-2 and TRBJ2-7): EAGVAQSPRYKIIEKRQSVAFWCNPISGHATLYWYQQILGQGPKLLIQFQNNGVVDDSQLPKDRFSAERLKGVDSTLKIQPAKLEDSAVYLCASSLRGTVDSYEQYFGPGTRLTVT.